Listed here are 14 T cell receptor beta chains from one sample, sequenced in a study of shared clonotypes between healthy human individuals. The method was immunoSEQ multiplex PCR; TCRdb's version includes in-frame clones alone and lacks a portion of them. The profile shows 2 million to 3 million clones, approximately 93% of them singletons. The sequenced sample was naive CD4+ T cells from PBMCs. As for subset: CD45RA+ positively selected. The receptor source for this set is a man aged 18 to 30 in good health. Some clones in this sample may be carry-over from other donors' samples.

This sequence joins TRBV5-1 and TRBJ1-2; D gene uncertain. The V end lost 3 bases, the J end lost 2 bases, and 14 bases lay between the germline ends. The CDR3 has 15 amino acids. CDR1 and CDR2 (germline): SGHRS, YFSETQ. The CDR3 region has the DNA TGCGCCAGCAGCTGGGGAGACCGACCGAACTATGGCTACACCTTC. It translates to CASSWGDRPNYGYTF.

The rearrangement joins TRBV9 to TRBJ2-1; TRBD2 matches 7 bases. The CDR3 has 17 amino acids. CDR1 is SGDLS and CDR2 is YYNGEE in the germline V gene. V was clipped by 0 bases and J by 8 bases; unmatched bases: 14. CDR3 sequence (DNA): TGTGCCAGCAGCGTAGCTTCGTGGACTAGGTCGGGCGATGAGCAGTTCTTC. Translation gives CASSVASWTRSGDEQFF. Using reference TRBV9 and TRBJ2-1 for the parts outside the CDR3, the full variable domain is DSGVTQTPKHLITATGQRVTLRCSPRSGDLSVYWYQQSLDQGLQFLIQYYNGEERAKGNILERFSAQQFPDLHSELNLSSLELGDSALYFCASSVASWTRSGDEQFFGPGTRLTVL.

The rearrangement joins TRBV18 to TRBJ1-1, with D uncertain. The germline gives CDR1 KGHSH, CDR2 LQKENI. There are 16 residues in the CDR3. Between the trimmed V and J ends, which lost 6 bases and 0 bases, there was a span of 17 bases. CDR3 nucleotide sequence: TGTGCCAGCTCCTCGAGTCAGATAATTATGAACACTGAAGCTTTCTTT. Translated, it gives CASSSSQIIMNTEAFF.

This chain links TRBV7-2 with TRBJ2-1; D tentatively reads TRBD1 or TRBD2 (5 bases each). The germline V and J ends were trimmed by 5 bases and 3 bases, with 14 bases remaining between them. This CDR3 has 15 amino acids. CDR1 SGHTA and CDR2 FQGNSA come from the germline V gene. The CDR3, as DNA: TGTGCCAGCAGCGATTCCGGGGCCCACTACAATGAGCAGTTCTTC. It specifies CASSDSGAHYNEQFF. The whole variable domain, remainder taken from reference TRBV7-2 and TRBJ2-1, is GAGVSQSPSNKVTEKGKDVELRCDPISGHTALYWYRQSLGQGLEFLIYFQGNSAPDKSGLPSDRFSAERTGGSVSTLTIQRTQQEDSAVYLCASSDSGAHYNEQFFGPGTRLTVL.

This sequence joins TRBV5-4 and TRBJ2-3; 8 bases align to TRBD1. Germline V gene data show CDR1 as SGHNT and CDR2 as YYREEE (reference sequence). The CDR3 covers 16 residues. The V segment lost 2 bases and the J segment 0 bases; nucleotides outside the gene matches: 5. CDR3 DNA sequence: TGTGCCAGCAGCTTCGGACAGGGACGAAGCACAGATACGCAGTATTTT. Translated, it gives CASSFGQGRSTDTQYF.

The gene calls are TRBV7-9 and TRBJ2-5, with 7 bases that match TRBD1. Trimming cost V 8 bases and J 3 bases; bases outside gene matches: 9. The length of the CDR3 is 14 residues. Germline lookup yields CDR1 SEHNR and CDR2 FQNEAQ (reference sequence). The DNA of the CDR3 is TGTGCCAGCGTTTTGAGAGGGGGCGAAGAGACCCAGTACTTC. Translating gives CASVLRGGEETQYF.

The gene calls are TRBV7-3 and TRBJ2-7, with TRBD2 matching 13 bases. Germline CDR1 and CDR2: SGHTA and FQGTGA. The CDR3 has 15 amino acids. Unmatched junction bases numbered 6, after V lost 5 bases and J lost 5 bases. DNA of the CDR3: TGTGCCAGCAGCCGGACTAGCGGGAGTTATGACGAGCAGTACTTC. This encodes CASSRTSGSYDEQYF.

The chain employs TRBV7-2 and TRBJ2-2, with 8 bases aligning to TRBD2. Germline loops: CDR1 SGHTA, CDR2 FQGNSA. The CDR3 sequence is 13 residues long. The ends lost 5 bases at V and 7 bases at J; junction bases unmatched: 3. The DNA of the CDR3 is TGTGCCAGCAGCCCGGGACTAGTCGGGGAGCTGTTTTTT. Its translation is CASSPGLVGELFF.

The chain is built from TRBV28 and TRBJ2-3; tentatively, D is TRBD2 (7 bases). The CDR3 runs 14 residues. Germline loops: CDR1 MDHEN, CDR2 SYDVKM. V dropped 7 bases and J dropped 2 bases, with 13 bases sitting between them. The chain's CDR3 is CASISGGPTDTQYF. CDR3 bases: TGTGCCAGCATATCGGGGGGCCCCACAGATACGCAGTATTTT.

Concerning this clone: The sample has other DNA sequences that encode this CDR3 too. The rearrangement uses TRBV6-5 and TRBJ2-7; a possible D gene is TRBD1 (5 bases). V lost 2 bases and J lost 2, with 10 bases in between. This CDR3 is 14 amino acids long. The germline V gene has CDR1 MNHEY and CDR2 SVGAGI. The CDR3 loop is CASSYRGPPYEQYF. CDR3 nucleotides: TGTGCCAGCAGTTACAGGGGCCCTCCCTACGAGCAGTACTTC.

The V call is TRBV12-5, the J call TRBJ2-1; TRBD2 aligns across 13 bases. The V gene's germline CDR1 is LGHNT and CDR2 FRNRAP. The CDR3 covers 15 residues. V lost 4 bases to trimming and J lost 5 bases; unmatched junction nucleotides: 2. CDR3 bases: TGTGCTAGTGGTTCGGGACTAGCGGGAAACAATGAGCAGTTCTTC. Translated, it gives CASGSGLAGNNEQFF.

In this sample, this clone turned up once. The chain has TRBV5-5 and TRBJ1-4; D gene unclear. The CDR3 loop spans 14 amino acids. CDR1 SGHKS and CDR2 YYEKEE come from the germline V gene (reference sequence). Trimming stripped 1 base from V and 0 bases from J, with 4 bases between. CDR3 bases: TGTGCCAGCAGCTTGCTGGCAACTAATGAAAAACTGTTTTTT. This translates into CASSLLATNEKLFF.

The rearrangement joins TRBV28 to TRBJ1-2; D remains unclear. Germline V lookup: CDR1 MDHEN, CDR2 SYDVKM. V was pared by 1 base and J by 14 bases, with 14 bases between. The CDR3 is 12 residues long. This CDR3 reads CASSLSGPTPTF. In nucleotides, the CDR3 is TGTGCCAGCAGTTTATCGGGTCCTACCCCTACCTTC.

The chain carries TRBV15 and TRBJ1-5; D remains ambiguous. CDR1 is LNHNV and CDR2 is YYDKDF in the germline V gene (reference sequence). V lost 5 bases to trimming and J lost 3 bases, with 11 bases between them. The CDR3 spans 14 residues. CDR3 in amino acids: CATSGSLNNQPQHF. The CDR3 DNA sequence: TGTGCCACCAGCGGCTCTCTCAACAATCAGCCCCAGCATTTT.